The sequence of this TCR beta chain was determined in a study of vaccination and CD4 T cells after COVID-19. Background on the study: Post-COVID samples were collected a median around 100 days following diagnosis, spanning 35 to 161. Cellular stimulation was performed using overlapping spike peptides derived from SARS-CoV-2, HCoV-NL63, HCoV-OC43 and HCoV-229E.

The Oncomine TCR Beta short-read assay sequenced DNA from cultured CD4+ T cells. Via MiXCR, TCRdb re-called the PCR reads, giving one row per CDR3 protein. The table shows roughly 6,600 distinct CDR3 sequences, with about two fifths occurring only once. Treatment meaning: roughly 11-day PBMC culture with coronavirus spike peptide pools or control peptides (ViraFEST assay). CD4+ T cells that came from the unexposed donor were collected before the COVID-19 pandemic (2011-2018). ViraFEST grew antigen-specific T cells using peptide pools, then sequenced TCRs. This CDR3 is 16 amino acids long. Per the germline V gene, CDR1 is SGHAT and CDR2 is FQNNGV. V was shortened by 5 bases and J by 6 bases, with 19 bases between the two germline ends. For this clonotype: Antigen: not known.

The TCR comes from a human donor in good health. The rearrangement uses TRBV11-2 and TRBJ2-2; D not certain. The sequencing input was CD4+ T cells from blood, cultured in vitro. The CDR3 reads CASSPPWMVGPGELFF. As DNA, the CDR3 is TGTGCCAGCAGCCCGCCGTGGATGGTTGGTCCCGGGGAGCTGTTTTTT.